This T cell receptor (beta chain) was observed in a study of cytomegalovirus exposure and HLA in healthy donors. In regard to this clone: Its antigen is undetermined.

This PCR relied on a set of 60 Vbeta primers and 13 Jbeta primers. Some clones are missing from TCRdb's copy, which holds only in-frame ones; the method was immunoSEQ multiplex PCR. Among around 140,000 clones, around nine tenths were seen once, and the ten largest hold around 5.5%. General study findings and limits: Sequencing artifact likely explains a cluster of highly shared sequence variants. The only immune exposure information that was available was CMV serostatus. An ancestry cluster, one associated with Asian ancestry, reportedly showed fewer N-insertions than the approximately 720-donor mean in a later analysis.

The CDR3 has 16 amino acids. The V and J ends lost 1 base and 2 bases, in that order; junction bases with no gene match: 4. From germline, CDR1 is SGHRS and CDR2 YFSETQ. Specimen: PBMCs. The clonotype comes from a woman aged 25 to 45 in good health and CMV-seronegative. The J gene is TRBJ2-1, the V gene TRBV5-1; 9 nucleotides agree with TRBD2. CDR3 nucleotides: TGCGCCAGCAGCTTGTCAGCGGGAGGTACCTACAATGAGCAGTTCTTC. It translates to CASSLSAGGTYNEQFF.